This T cell receptor beta chain is from a study of T cells after yellow fever vaccination. TCRdb used MiXCR to reprocess the 5' RACE reads, holding one entry per CDR3 protein. The table shows under 600,000 distinct CDR3 sequences, with 21% occurring only once. Trimming left V 5 bases short and J 4 bases short, with 9 bases between. Germline V lookup: CDR1 SGHVS, CDR2 FNYEAQ. The CDR3 is 13 amino acids. The clonotype originates from a young man who received the YFV17D yellow fever vaccine. The sample was PBMCs, taken roughly 20 days after the first yellow fever vaccination. The J gene is TRBJ1-5, the V gene TRBV7-6; D not certain. The CDR3 DNA is TGTGCCAGCAGCCTATCAGCGAATCAGCCCCAGCATTTT. The encoded protein is CASSLSANQPQHF.